This entry concerns a single T cell receptor (beta chain). TCRdb's table, derived via immunoSEQ multiplex PCR, lists solely in-frame clones and lacks some. The sample lists 85,000 to 100,000 clones; roughly 91% were seen once. This record comes from a study of T cell responses to AZD1222 COVID-19 vaccine. CDR1 MNHNY and CDR2 SVGAGI come from the germline V gene (reference sequence). Trimming stripped 6 bases from V and 0 bases from J, with 8 bases between. The CDR3 extends over 13 amino acids. This TCR was sampled from an adult in good health. Sequences were derived from peripheral blood, sampled on day 0 of AZD1222 vaccination. The chain has TRBV6-6 and TRBJ1-2; no clear D gene. In nucleotides, the CDR3 is TGTGCCAGCAGCCAAGATTCTAACTATGGCTACACCTTC. Translated: CASSQDSNYGYTF.